Presented here are 3 T cell receptor beta chains from one specimen sequenced in a study of cytomegalovirus exposure and HLA in healthy donors. Researchers ran the PCR with 60 Vbeta and 13 Jbeta primers. Data came from immunoSEQ multiplex PCR; TCRdb stores just in-frame clones and leaves some out. The table records 90,000 to 120,000 clones, 77% of them present only once. Source material: PBMCs. Receptors originate from a male donor in good health and CMV-seronegative.

V is TRBV27 and J is TRBJ2-1; 12 bases map to TRBD2. The CDR3 sequence is 18 residues long. Losses at the gene ends were 6 bases for V and 0 bases for J; bases not matched to a gene: 9. Germline assignment: CDR1 MNHEY and CDR2 SMNVEV (reference sequence). CDR3 region: CASSWGTSGSYSYNEQFF. DNA of the CDR3: TGTGCCAGCAGCTGGGGGACTAGCGGGTCTTACTCCTACAATGAGCAGTTCTTC.

The chain joins TRBV5-1 to TRBJ2-2; 7 nucleotides line up with TRBD1. Unmatched junction bases numbered 6, after V lost 3 bases and J lost 4 bases. In germline, CDR1 is SGHRS, CDR2 YFSETQ. There are 15 residues in the CDR3. The CDR3: CASSSGQAGTGELFF. The CDR3 DNA sequence: TGCGCCAGCAGCTCCGGACAGGCGGGCACCGGGGAGCTGTTTTTT.

This clone has a handful of counts. The gene calls are TRBV7-8 and TRBJ2-5; TRBD1 matches at 7 bases. CDR1 is SGHVS, CDR2 FQNEAQ, per germline. The CDR3 has 16 amino acids. J lost 2 bases, V lost 8 bases, and 14 bases had no gene match. Here the CDR3 reads CASSPAGTVIQETQYF. The CDR3 nucleotides read TGTGCCAGCTCCCCAGCTGGGACAGTGATACAAGAGACCCAGTACTTC. Drawing the rest from reference TRBV7-8 and TRBJ2-5, the complete variable domain is GAGVSQSPRYKVAKRGQDVALRCDPISGHVSLFWYQQALGQGPEFLTYFQNEAQLDKSGLPSDRFFAERPEGSVSTLKIQRTQQEDSAVYLCASSPAGTVIQETQYFGPGTRLLVL.